These 27 T cell receptor beta chains were sequenced from one sample in a study of T cell repertoires in cytomegalovirus infection. MiXCR, run by TCRdb on the reads, gives a single entry per CDR3 protein. Here the sample spans about 180,000 distinct CDR3 sequences, around an eighth being singletons. Material for sequencing was PBMCs. These receptors originate from a human donor in good health (CMV status not recorded). Some clones in this sample may be carry-over from other donors' samples.

This clonotype was picked up many times. The chain joins TRBV7-9 to TRBJ2-3, with D unclear. The germline gives CDR1 SEHNR, CDR2 FQNEAQ (reference sequence). This CDR3 has 12 amino acids. The V end lost 1 base, the J end lost 3 bases, and 2 bases lay between the germline ends. The CDR3 DNA is TGTGCCAGCAGCTTAGGAACAGATACGCAGTATTTT. Encoded protein: CASSLGTDTQYF.

This clonotype was detected a few times. The chain carries TRBV20-1 and TRBJ2-3, with 10 bases aligning to TRBD2. The CDR3 covers 14 residues. Germline lookup yields CDR1 DFQATT and CDR2 SNEGSKA (reference sequence). V gave up 6 bases and J gave up 0 bases; unmatched junction bases: 3. DNA for the CDR3: TGCAGTGCCGAGACTAGCGGGAGCACAGATACGCAGTATTTT. Residues: CSAETSGSTDTQYF.

This clonotype was detected ten times or more. V gene TRBV7-2 combines with J gene TRBJ1-1; weak D call: TRBD1 (6 bases). This CDR3 comprises 16 residues. Trimming stripped 1 base from V and 2 bases from J, with 14 bases between. In germline, CDR1 is SGHTA, CDR2 FQGNSA. CDR3 region: CASSLVGGGANTEAFF. The DNA of the CDR3 is TGTGCCAGCAGCTTAGTGGGGGGGGGGGCAAACACTGAAGCTTTCTTT.

Here the CDR3 reads CSARDLGQASSYNEQFF. As DNA, the CDR3 is TGCAGTGCTAGAGATCTCGGACAGGCCAGCTCCTACAATGAGCAGTTCTTC. J is TRBJ2-1 and V is TRBV20-1, with 7 bases that match TRBD1. With 0 bases clipped from V and 0 bases from J, the junction kept 8 bases outside the gene matches. Germline V gene sequence: CDR1 DFQATT, CDR2 SNEGSKA (reference sequence). The CDR3 spans 17 residues.

This clonotype was seen only a few times. The chain joins TRBV9 to TRBJ2-7; TRBD2 aligns across 12 bases. Per germline, CDR1 SGDLS and CDR2 YYNGEE. This CDR3 has 16 amino acids. Trimming at V came to 3 bases and at J to 1 base, leaving 5 bases not matched to a gene. The CDR3 nucleotides are TGTGCCAGCAGCGCCCGTGGGACTAGCGGGTCCTACGAGCAGTACTTC. It specifies CASSARGTSGSYEQYF.

This clonotype was counted many times. The chain has TRBV12-3 or TRBV12-4 and TRBJ1-5; D is uncertain. Trimming pared 3 bases from V and 6 bases from J, leaving 3 bases between. The CDR3 totals 11 residues. The CDR3 coding sequence is TGTGCCAGCAGTTTCAGTCAGCCCCAGCATTTT. Encoded protein: CASSFSQPQHF.

This clonotype was seen many times. The rearrangement links TRBV7-3 to TRBJ2-7; TRBD2 might be the D (6 bases). CDR1 and CDR2 (germline): SGHTA, FQGTGA. The V end was cut by 6 bases, the J end by 6 bases, with 12 bases between. The CDR3 covers 12 residues. CDR3 nucleotide sequence: TGTGCCAGCAGTGGGACCGGGGGCGAGCAGTACTTC. Translated, it gives CASSGTGGEQYF.

The genes are TRBV6-5 and TRBJ2-5; unclear D gene. Deletions cut 2 bases from V and 5 bases from J, with 12 bases between. The length of the CDR3 is 14 residues. Germline V gene sequence: CDR1 MNHEY, CDR2 SVGAGI. CDR3 sequence: CASSYLIGLETQYF. CDR3 in DNA: TGTGCCAGCAGTTACCTAATCGGGTTGGAGACCCAGTACTTC.

This clonotype was counted a few times. The chain uses TRBV7-2 and TRBJ2-7; 8 bases agree with TRBD1. J gave up 6 bases and V 5 bases, and 12 bases lay outside the gene matches. Germline V gene sequence: CDR1 SGHTA, CDR2 FQGNSA. This CDR3 region has 15 residues. The CDR3, as DNA: TGTGCCAGCAGCCTTAGGACAGGGATAGTAAGCGAGCAGTACTTC. It yields the protein CASSLRTGIVSEQYF.

This clonotype was detected many times. The chain links TRBV7-2 to TRBJ2-6, with 10 positions matching TRBD1. V trimming: 6 bases; J trimming: 1 base; junction bases outside the gene matches: 6. The CDR3 covers 17 residues. CDR1 and CDR2 from the germline V gene are SGHTA and FQGNSA. The CDR3 region is CASRSRQGASGANVLTF. CDR3 sequence (DNA): TGTGCCAGCAGATCCCGACAGGGGGCGTCTGGGGCCAACGTCCTGACTTTC. The full variable domain, in which reference TRBV7-2 and TRBJ2-6 provide the parts outside the CDR3, is GAGVSQSPSNKVTEKGKDVELRCDPISGHTALYWYRQSLGQGLEFLIYFQGNSAPDKSGLPSDRFSAERTGGSVSTLTIQRTQQEDSAVYLCASRSRQGASGANVLTFGAGSRLTVL.

The table lists this clonotype with a few counts. The V and J genes are TRBV14 and TRBJ2-1, with 7 bases that match TRBD1. Unmatched junction bases numbered 4, after V lost 2 bases and J lost 0 bases. The CDR3 loop spans 16 amino acids. Germline V gene sequence: CDR1 SGHDN, CDR2 FVKESK. The CDR3 sequence: CASSQRGQSSYNEQFF. DNA for the CDR3: TGTGCCAGCAGCCAAAGGGGACAGTCCTCCTACAATGAGCAGTTCTTC.

This chain links TRBV14 with TRBJ2-7; the D gene is possibly TRBD2 (5 bases). Per the germline V gene, CDR1 is SGHDN and CDR2 is FVKESK. V lost 2 bases and J lost 2, with 16 bases in between. The CDR3 spans 16 residues. The CDR3 sequence is CASSQRRVAGAYEQYF. The CDR3 DNA follows: TGTGCCAGCAGCCAACGCCGGGTCGCGGGTGCCTACGAGCAGTACTTC.

The chain recombines TRBV12-5 with TRBJ1-5, with 7 bases that match TRBD1. The V and J ends lost 1 base and 4 bases, in that order; junction bases with no gene match: 7. The CDR3 length is 16 residues. Germline loops: CDR1 LGHNT, CDR2 FRNRAP. The CDR3 DNA is TGTGCTAGTGGTTTGGATCTGGACAGGCTTAATCAGCCCCAGCATTTT. As protein: CASGLDLDRLNQPQHF.

In this sample, this clonotype turned up many times. This sequence joins TRBV7-8 and TRBJ1-5; no clear D. CDR1 and CDR2 (germline): SGHVS, FQNEAQ. CDR3 length: 15 residues. V dropped 4 bases and J dropped 3 bases, with 13 bases sitting between them. CDR3 DNA sequence: TGTGCCAGCAGCTCTGACGGACGACCCAATCAGCCCCAGCATTTT. Protein: CASSSDGRPNQPQHF. The variable domain in full, with the rest retrieved from reference TRBV7-8 and TRBJ1-5, is GAGVSQSPRYKVAKRGQDVALRCDPISGHVSLFWYQQALGQGPEFLTYFQNEAQLDKSGLPSDRFFAERPEGSVSTLKIQRTQQEDSAVYLCASSSDGRPNQPQHFGDGTRLSIL.

This clonotype was detected many times. The chain carries TRBV7-9 and TRBJ1-5; D is uncertain. The CDR3 contains 15 residues. The germline CDR1 and CDR2 sequences are SEHNR and FQNEAQ (reference sequence). V lost 4 bases and J lost 0, with 10 bases in between. The CDR3 loop reads CASSWTGSSNQPQHF. CDR3 coding DNA: TGTGCCAGCAGCTGGACCGGGAGTAGCAATCAGCCCCAGCATTTT.

Ten or more counts support this clonotype. The rearrangement joins TRBV10-3 to TRBJ2-1, with D possibly matching TRBD2 (6 bases). The germline V gene has CDR1 ENHRY and CDR2 SYGVKD. CDR3 size: 13 residues. Trimming took 3 bases from V and 9 from J, leaving 12 bases between them. This CDR3 is CAISEKSGVEQFF. The CDR3 nucleotides are TGTGCCATCAGTGAAAAGTCGGGGGTTGAGCAGTTCTTC.

This sequence joins TRBV28 and TRBJ2-5, with 10 positions matching TRBD1. There are 16 residues in the CDR3. Germline values: CDR1 MDHEN, CDR2 SYDVKM. The V gene end was trimmed by 6 bases and the J gene end by 5 bases; junction bases not matched to a gene: 12. The CDR3 DNA sequence: TGTGCCAGCAGAACCCAGTCCGGGACAGGGGTCGAGACCCAGTACTTC. Its protein is CASRTQSGTGVETQYF.

The chain carries TRBV5-1 and TRBJ1-1, with D possibly TRBD1 on 5 matching bases. Germline values: CDR1 SGHRS, CDR2 YFSETQ. Trimming cost V 0 bases and J 2 bases, with 8 bases left between them. This CDR3 is 14 amino acids long. The chain's CDR3 is CASSLAQDNTEAFF. CDR3 coding DNA: TGCGCCAGCAGCTTGGCACAGGACAACACTGAAGCTTTCTTT. Complete variable domain (other parts from reference TRBV5-1 and TRBJ1-1): KAGVTQTPRYLIKTRGQQVTLSCSPISGHRSVSWYQQTPGQGLQFLFEYFSETQRNKGNFPGRFSGRQFSNSRSEMNVSTLELGDSALYLCASSLAQDNTEAFFGQGTRLTVV.

Ten or more counts support this clonotype. This sequence joins TRBV12-3 or TRBV12-4 and TRBJ2-7, with D uncertain. This CDR3 has 14 amino acids. V was trimmed by 3 bases and J by 2 bases, leaving 11 bases between them. The CDR3 nucleotides are TGTGCCAGCAGTTTTGGCGGCGACCCCTACGAGCAGTACTTC. It specifies CASSFGGDPYEQYF.

This clonotype was picked up many times. The V call is TRBV6-1, the J call TRBJ2-7, with TRBD2 as a possible D gene (5 bases). Germline V gene sequence: CDR1 MNHNS, CDR2 SASEGT. V was cut by 6 bases and J by 1 base, with 13 bases left in between. The CDR3 runs 14 residues. The CDR3 DNA is TGTGCCAGCAGCGGTAGCCCGGGATCCTACGAGCAGTACTTC. Residues: CASSGSPGSYEQYF.

V is TRBV19 and J is TRBJ1-3; D not resolved. Germline assignment: CDR1 LNHDA and CDR2 SQIVND (reference sequence). CDR3 length: 16 amino acids. V dropped 3 bases and J dropped 1 base, with 13 bases sitting between them. Here the CDR3 DNA reads TGTGCCAGTAGTATTGAGGGCAGGACGTCTGGAAACACCATATATTTT. Translated, it gives CASSIEGRTSGNTIYF.

The chain couples TRBV28 to TRBJ1-5, with a tentative D call TRBD1 (5 bases). The CDR3 runs to 17 residues. Trimming removed 5 bases at V and 3 bases at J, with 20 bases between. From germline, CDR1 is MDHEN and CDR2 SYDVKM. In nucleotides, the CDR3 is TGTGCCAGCAGTGGGGGGGTAGGGTTCGGGTTCAATCAGCCCCAGCATTTT. Its translation is CASSGGVGFGFNQPQHF.

This chain links TRBV11-1 with TRBJ2-7, with TRBD1 matching over 9 bases. Germline trimming cut 3 bases from V and 2 bases from J; bases unmatched to any gene: 5. CDR1 SGHAT and CDR2 FQDESV come from the germline V gene (reference sequence). CDR3 size: 15 residues. The CDR3 loop is CASSFARQGAYEQYF. The CDR3 bases are TGTGCCAGCAGCTTTGCGCGACAGGGGGCCTACGAGCAGTACTTC.

This sequence joins TRBV12-3 or TRBV12-4 and TRBJ2-1, with 8 bases matching TRBD2. The J call may not be correct, given that the DNA end is closer to TRBJ2-7. This CDR3 is 13 amino acids long. The CDR3 nucleotides read TGTGCCAGCAGTTTCAGCGGGAGCTATGAGCAGTACTTC. It encodes CASSFSGSYEQYF.

A few counts support this clonotype. The chain couples TRBV29-1 to TRBJ2-7; 7 bases align to TRBD1. Germline V gene lookup returns CDR1 SQVTM and CDR2 ANQGSEA. The J segment lost 4 bases and the V segment lost 1 base, leaving 10 bases of the junction unmatched. The CDR3 loop spans 15 amino acids. Written as DNA, the CDR3 is TGCAGCGTTGAAGTACCGACAGGGAAGACTTACGAGCAGTACTTC. It is translated as CSVEVPTGKTYEQYF.

This clonotype was detected a few times. The chain is built from TRBV7-3 and TRBJ2-1, with D possibly TRBD1 on 6 matching bases. Germline assignment: CDR1 SGHTA and CDR2 FQGTGA. V was pared by 5 bases and J by 5 bases, with 13 bases between. The CDR3 is 14 amino acids. The CDR3 DNA reads TGTGCCAGCAGCCCACAACAGGGTAACAATGAGCAGTTCTTC. Amino acids: CASSPQQGNNEQFF. Full variable domain (missing parts from reference TRBV7-3 and TRBJ2-1): GAGVSQTPSNKVTEKGKYVELRCDPISGHTALYWYRQSLGQGPEFLIYFQGTGAADDSGLPNDRFFAVRPEGSVSTLKIQRTERGDSAVYLCASSPQQGNNEQFFGPGTRLTVL.

Only a few counts were recorded for this clonotype. The V call is TRBV6-2 or TRBV6-3, the J call TRBJ2-1; possible D gene TRBD2, 6 bases. The CDR3 is 16 residues long. Trimming took off 5 bases at V and 2 bases at J, with 16 bases between the two ends. Germline loops: CDR1 MNHEY, CDR2 SVGEGT. DNA for the CDR3: TGTGCCAGCAGTCCACGGGGTAGCGGAACCTACAATGAGCAGTTCTTC. It encodes CASSPRGSGTYNEQFF.